This T cell receptor (beta chain) was observed in a study of blood T cells in healthy people across ages. Study conclusions and caveats: Roughly linear declines in TCR beta diversity per million T cells occurred with age.

Each donor gave approximately 9.5 milliliters of peripheral blood. PBMCs numbering at least 6.5 million were isolated per sample. The use of a sample-barcoded 5' primer and a J-beta primer mix characterized a second PCR of roughly 6 to 11 cycles. Each cDNA was tagged by a template-switch adaptor containing 12 random nucleotides. A single record per CDR3 protein comes from TCRdb applying MiXCR to the 5' RACE reads. The sample has approximately 940,000 distinct CDR3 sequences; around 48% are singletons. CDR3 length: 16 residues. To note about this clonotype: As yet, its antigen is unknown.

The TCR sequence derives from a man between 25 and 39 years old in good health. This chain connects TRBV21-1 to TRBJ1-2. TRBV21-1 is classified as a pseudogene. Sequenced: blood. CDR3 bases: TGTGCCAGCAGCAAAATGGCCCTTCCTAGGAACTATGGCTACACCTTC. Amino acids: CASSKMALPRNYGYTF.